What follows are 18 T cell receptor beta chains derived from one specimen sequenced in a study of blood T cells in healthy people across ages. A second PCR, run for roughly 7 to 12 cycles, used a sample-barcoded 5' primer plus a J-beta primer mix. MiXCR was run by TCRdb on the 5' RACE reads, yielding one entry per CDR3 protein. Here the sample spans about 1.1 million distinct CDR3 sequences, 35% to 45% being singletons. The sequenced sample consisted of blood. The receptors stem from a man in his late teens or twenties in good health.

The chain combines TRBV20-1 with TRBJ2-1; D is perhaps TRBD1 or TRBD2 (6 bases each). V was clipped by 6 bases and J by 8 bases, with 11 bases between them. The CDR3 is 11 residues long. The germline V gene encodes CDR1 DFQATT and CDR2 SNEGSKA (reference sequence). The CDR3 DNA reads as TGCAGTGCCGGGGGCCGGGATGAGCAGTTCTTC. Protein product: CSAGGRDEQFF.

The rearrangement joins TRBV24-1 to TRBJ1-2; TRBD1 agrees at 7 bases. This CDR3 contains 13 residues. The junction had 6 bases not matched to a gene; V was cut back by 2 bases and J by 10 bases. Per the germline V gene, CDR1 is KGHDR and CDR2 is SFDVKD. In nucleotides, the CDR3 is TGTGCCACCAGTGATTCGGCAGGGGGAGTCTACACCTTC. Translation: CATSDSAGGVYTF.

The rearrangement joins TRBV7-9 to TRBJ2-5, with TRBD1 identical over 7 bases. The CDR3 has 16 residues. The V gene end was trimmed by 4 bases and the J gene end by 11 bases; junction bases not matched to a gene: 19. Looked up from germline, CDR1 is SEHNR and CDR2 is FQNEAQ (reference sequence). CDR3 in DNA: TGTGCCAGCAGCTCCCCACAGGGGAGAACCCTCAATGAGCAGTACTTC. It encodes CASSSPQGRTLNEQYF.

The V call is TRBV27, the J call TRBJ2-7; D not resolved. The CDR3 covers 13 residues. CDR1 and CDR2 from the germline V gene are MNHEY and SMNVEV (reference sequence). Trimming removed 3 bases from V and 7 bases from J, with 13 bases in between. This CDR3 is CASSFGLYNEQYF. The CDR3 coding sequence is TGTGCCAGCAGTTTTGGCCTCTACAATGAGCAGTACTTC.

This clonotype was seen more than once but under ten times. CDR3 in DNA: TGCAGTGCCATAGACAGGGGTTATGGCTACACCTTC. It is translated as CSAIDRGYGYTF. V usage is TRBV20-1 and J usage is TRBJ1-2; 8 nucleotides match TRBD1. CDR1 and CDR2 (germline): DFQATT, SNEGSKA (reference sequence). The CDR3 covers 12 residues. The ends lost 6 bases at V and 5 bases at J; junction bases unmatched: 5.

This chain connects TRBV9 to TRBJ2-1; D is unclear. The CDR3 length is 13 residues. The germline CDR1 and CDR2 sequences are SGDLS and YYNGEE. Trimming removed 0 bases from V and 8 bases from J, with 9 bases in between. The CDR3 region is CASSVGGHDEQFF. In DNA, the CDR3 is TGTGCCAGCAGCGTAGGTGGCCACGATGAGCAGTTCTTC.

This chain connects TRBV5-5 to TRBJ2-5; 8 nucleotides line up with TRBD2. Trimming at V came to 2 bases and at J to 3 bases, leaving 9 bases not matched to a gene. The CDR3 is 16 residues long. The germline V gene encodes CDR1 SGHKS and CDR2 YYEKEE (reference sequence). As DNA, the CDR3 is TGTGCCAGCAGCTTCCCGGGACTAGGACAAAAAGAGACCCAGTACTTC. Translated: CASSFPGLGQKETQYF.

The V gene is TRBV7-2, the J gene TRBJ2-1; 8 nucleotides line up with TRBD2. Germline V gene lookup returns CDR1 SGHTA and CDR2 FQGNSA. The length of the CDR3 is 17 residues. V was pared by 4 bases and J by 5 bases, with 13 bases of the junction left unmatched. DNA for the CDR3: TGTGCCAGCAGCTCTAGGGCCGTACTAGCGGATAACAATGAGCAGTTCTTC. Its translation is CASSSRAVLADNNEQFF.

This sequence joins TRBV5-1 and TRBJ1-1; D perhaps matches TRBD1 (6 bases). This CDR3 spans 15 amino acids. V was shortened by 4 bases and J by 3 bases, with 16 bases between the two germline ends. Germline CDR1 reads SGHRS; CDR2 reads YFSETQ. This CDR3 reads CASSGYRVRDTEAFF. CDR3 nucleotide sequence: TGCGCCAGCAGCGGATACAGGGTACGAGACACTGAAGCTTTCTTT.

The CDR3 DNA sequence: TGTGCCAGCAGCCCACGGACTAGCAGGTACAGAGGTGAGCAGTTCTTC. Its translation: CASSPRTSRYRGEQFF. The chain links TRBV7-2 to TRBJ2-1, with 8 bases identical to TRBD2. The germline CDR1 and CDR2 sequences are SGHTA and FQGNSA. The trim removed 5 bases at V and 9 bases at J, leaving 15 bases unmatched. This CDR3 has 16 residues.

The chain links TRBV4-3 to TRBJ2-1; a possible D gene is TRBD1 (5 bases). TRBJ2-7 explains the end of the DNA better; the J call may be wrong. The CDR3 extends over 15 amino acids. Germline V lookup: CDR1 LGHNA, CDR2 YSLEER. DNA of the CDR3: TGCGCCAGCAGCCAAGATGACAGTTATTACAATGAGCAGTACTTC. This codes for CASSQDDSYYNEQYF.

The CDR3 sequence: CAISPDSPNSPLHF. The CDR3 coding sequence is TGTGCCATCAGTCCGGACTCTCCGAATTCACCCCTCCACTTT. This sequence joins TRBV10-3 and TRBJ1-6, with no clear D. Per germline, CDR1 ENHRY and CDR2 SYGVKD. The CDR3 covers 14 residues. V lost 5 bases, J lost 7 bases, and 12 bases lay in between.

V is TRBV3-1 and J is TRBJ2-3, with TRBD2 matching over 15 bases. Germline values: CDR1 LGHDT, CDR2 YNNKEL (reference sequence). The CDR3 totals 18 residues. Trimming at V came to 4 bases and at J to 2 bases, leaving 7 bases not matched to a gene. The CDR3 DNA reads TGTGCCAGCAGCCTCCGAGGACTAGCGGGAGGGAACACAGATACGCAGTATTTT. This gives the protein CASSLRGLAGGNTDTQYF.

Only a few counts were recorded for this clonotype. This chain connects TRBV4-2 to TRBJ2-7, with D maybe TRBD2 (5 bases). The V gene's germline CDR1 is LGHNA and CDR2 YNFKEQ. This CDR3 is built from 14 residues. V was pared by 0 bases and J by 7 bases, with 13 bases between. Written as DNA, the CDR3 is TGTGCCAGCAGCCAAGATCCAGACTACAATGAGCAGTACTTC. Its translation is CASSQDPDYNEQYF.

This clonotype was seen more than once but under ten times. This chain links TRBV29-1 with TRBJ2-3, with D tentatively TRBD2 (5 bases). CDR3 length equals 14 residues. The V end lost 0 bases, the J end lost 0 bases, and 7 bases lay between the germline ends. The germline V gene encodes CDR1 SQVTM and CDR2 ANQGSEA. The CDR3 loop reads CSVEEEASTDTQYF. In nucleotides, the CDR3 is TGCAGCGTTGAAGAGGAGGCTAGCACAGATACGCAGTATTTT.

The table lists this clonotype with a few counts. The chain has TRBV27 and TRBJ2-3; 13 bases line up with TRBD2. The CDR3 contains 15 residues. With V trimmed by 4 bases and J by 6 bases, 4 bases remained unmatched. CDR1 and CDR2 from the germline V gene are MNHEY and SMNVEV (reference sequence). For the CDR3, the DNA is TGTGCCAGCAGTTCGGGACTAGCGGGGTTGGATACGCAGTATTTT. It yields the protein CASSSGLAGLDTQYF.

The chain recombines TRBV12-3 or TRBV12-4 with TRBJ2-4; tentative D call: TRBD2 (5 bases). With the DNA end fitting TRBJ2-7 better, the J assignment may be wrong. This CDR3 contains 20 residues. The CDR3 loop reads CASSPLGSTLHGQSVHEQYF. The CDR3 DNA is TGTGCCAGCAGCCCACTAGGCTCAACGTTACATGGGCAGAGTGTCCACGAGCAGTACTTC.

V is TRBV20-1 and J is TRBJ2-1, with 12 bases that match TRBD1. The CDR3 loop spans 14 amino acids. Germline CDR1 and CDR2: DFQATT and SNEGSKA (reference sequence). V trimming: 4 bases; J trimming: 8 bases; junction bases outside the gene matches: 6. The chain's CDR3 is CSAIGTGGDYEQFF. The CDR3 bases are TGCAGTGCTATCGGGACAGGGGGCGACTATGAGCAGTTCTTC.